The source of this T cell receptor beta chain is a study of T cell responses to AZD1222 COVID-19 vaccine. Study results and limitations: Clonal diversity may have been underestimated, and the donors were mostly white British, with more females than males. An increase in Spike-specific TCR breadth and depth was observed after two AZD1222 doses. Scientists sampled the repertoires only once the peak T cell response had passed. Baseline serostatus was positive in only a handful of AZD1222 recipients.

Measured with immunoSEQ multiplex PCR; TCRdb has only the in-frame clones, and not every one. This table holds about 44,000 clones, over 80% found once. CDR1 is LGHDT and CDR2 is YNNKEL in the germline V gene (reference sequence). Trimming shortened V by 0 bases and J by 7 bases, and 3 bases separated the two germline ends. The CDR3 has 12 amino acids. In regard to this clone: Antigen unknown.

The rearrangement joins TRBV3-1 (or the pseudogene TRBV3-2) to TRBJ2-2, with no clear D. This TCR derives from an adult in good health. The starting material was peripheral blood, obtained on day 0 of AZD1222 vaccination. The CDR3 sequence: CASSQEYGELFF. CDR3 bases: TGTGCCAGCAGCCAAGAGTACGGGGAGCTGTTTTTT.